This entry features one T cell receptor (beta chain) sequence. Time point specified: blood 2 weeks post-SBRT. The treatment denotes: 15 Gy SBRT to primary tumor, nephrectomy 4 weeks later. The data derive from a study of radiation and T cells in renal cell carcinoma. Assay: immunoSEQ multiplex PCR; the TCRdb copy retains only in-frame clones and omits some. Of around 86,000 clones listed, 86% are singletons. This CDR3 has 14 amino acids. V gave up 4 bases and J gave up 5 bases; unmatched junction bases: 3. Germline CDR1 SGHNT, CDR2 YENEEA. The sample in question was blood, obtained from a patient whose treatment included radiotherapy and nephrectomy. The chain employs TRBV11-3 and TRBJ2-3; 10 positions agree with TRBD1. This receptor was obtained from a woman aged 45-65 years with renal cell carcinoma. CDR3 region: CASSSGQGIDTQYF. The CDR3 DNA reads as TGTGCCAGCAGCTCGGGACAGGGGATAGATACGCAGTATTTT. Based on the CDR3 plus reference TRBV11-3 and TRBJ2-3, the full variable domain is EAGVVQSPRYKIIEKKQPVAFWCNPISGHNTLYWYLQNLGQGPELLIRYENEEAVDDSQLPKDRFSAERLKGVDSTLKIQPAELGDSAVYLCASSSGQGIDTQYFGPGTRLTVL.